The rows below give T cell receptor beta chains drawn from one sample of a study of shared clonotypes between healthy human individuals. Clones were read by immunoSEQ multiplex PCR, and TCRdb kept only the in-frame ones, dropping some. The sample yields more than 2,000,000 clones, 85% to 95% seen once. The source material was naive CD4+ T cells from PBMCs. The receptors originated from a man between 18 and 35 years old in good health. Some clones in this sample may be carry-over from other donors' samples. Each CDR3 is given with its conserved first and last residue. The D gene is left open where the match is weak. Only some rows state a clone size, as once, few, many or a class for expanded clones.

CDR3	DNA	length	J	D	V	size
CASSPPGLAGNEQFF	TGTGCCAGCAGCCCCCCGGGACTAGCGGGCAATGAGCAGTTCTTC	15	TRBJ2-1	TRBD2	TRBV5-4	once
CASSPLRGGTNYGYTF	TGTGCCAGCAGCCCGCTTCGGGGGGGAACCAACTATGGCTACACCTTC	16	TRBJ1-2	NA	TRBV11-2	once
CASGLVGGRQETQYF	TGTGCTAGTGGTTTGGTAGGGGGCAGGCAAGAGACCCAGTACTTC	15	TRBJ2-5	TRBD1	TRBV12-5	once
CASSRGVGEKLFF	TGTGCCAGCAGCCGAGGGGTCGGTGAAAAACTGTTTTTT	13	TRBJ1-4	NA	TRBV14	NA
CSVDGGVNTEAFF	TGCAGCGTTGACGGAGGGGTGAACACTGAAGCTTTCTTT	13	TRBJ1-1	NA	TRBV29-1	few
CASSLGTSGRTDTQYF	TGTGCCAGCAGCTTGGGGACTAGCGGGAGAACAGATACGCAGTATTTT	16	TRBJ2-3	TRBD2	TRBV5-4	NA
CASSLLAGTNTGELFF	TGTGCCAGCAGCTTACTTGCCGGTACGAACACCGGGGAGCTGTTTTTT	16	TRBJ2-2	NA	TRBV7-2	NA
CASSLKAQPGNTIYF	TGTGCCAGCAGCTTAAAAGCCCAGCCTGGAAACACCATATATTTT	15	TRBJ1-3	NA	TRBV7-3	NA
CASSFEVLGAFF	TGTGCCAGCAGCTTCGAGGTCCTTGGAGCTTTCTTT	12	TRBJ1-1	NA	TRBV7-9	few
CASSYSSRGTEAFF	TGTGCCAGCAGTTACTCGAGCAGGGGCACTGAAGCTTTCTTT	14	TRBJ1-1	NA	TRBV6-5	once
CASSLGSGAGTQYF	TGTGCCAGCAGCTTAGGGTCCGGGGCGGGTACGCAGTATTTT	14	TRBJ2-3	NA	TRBV11-2	NA
CASSVQGARNTEAFF	TGTGCCAGTAGCGTACAGGGGGCAAGGAACACTGAAGCTTTCTTT	15	TRBJ1-1	TRBD1	TRBV19	few
CASSPRLAGVTDTQYF	TGTGCCAGCAGCCCACGACTAGCGGGGGTCACAGATACGCAGTATTTT	16	TRBJ2-3	TRBD2	TRBV7-2	once
CASSWRAGEQFF	TGTGCCAGCAGTTGGAGGGCTGGTGAGCAGTTCTTC	12	TRBJ2-1	NA	TRBV6-5	NA
CASSKEYGETQYF	TGTGCCAGCAGTAAAGAATACGGCGAGACCCAGTACTTC	13	TRBJ2-5	NA	TRBV7-9	NA